These T cell receptor beta chains were read from a single sample in a study of blood T cell repertoires in COVID-19. The data were produced by immunoSEQ multiplex PCR, yet TCRdb's version contains in-frame clones alone and is incomplete. The table includes about 440,000 clones, roughly 88% detected once. The sample was PBMCs or T cells enriched from blood (not recorded which). All receptors come from a man aged 18 to 35 who had recovered from COVID-19. Both conserved end residues are part of each CDR3. Each record gives: clone size, V gene, D gene, J gene, CDR3 DNA, CDR3 protein. D genes are given only for firm matches. Only some rows state a clone size, as once, few, many or a class for expanded clones.

>once|TRBV4-1|TRBD1|TRBJ1-1
TGCGCCAGCAGCCAAAGTACAGGGGCACACACTGAAGCTTTCTTT
CASSQSTGAHTEAFF
>.|TRBV3-1/TRBV3-2|.|TRBJ1-2
TGTGCCAGCAGCCACTCACAGGGAAGTGGCTACACCTTC
CASSHSQGSGYTF
>.|TRBV28|.|TRBJ2-4
TGTGCCAGCAGTGACCATCTTGGGGCGCGAATTCAGTACTTC
CASSDHLGARIQYF
>.|TRBV19|.|TRBJ2-1
TGTGCCAGTAGTACTACCCGAGACAGGCCCTACAATGAGCAGTTCTTC
CASSTTRDRPYNEQFF
>.|TRBV19|.|TRBJ2-7
TGTGCCAGTAGCCCACAGGGCTACGAGCAGTACTTC
CASSPQGYEQYF
>.|TRBV27|.|TRBJ1-2
TGTGCCAGCAGGTATAACCAGGGCAGCGGCTACACCTTC
CASRYNQGSGYTF
>.|TRBV2|.|TRBJ1-2
TGTGCCAGCAGTGAAGAACGGGTGCGTCGCTATGGCTACACCTTC
CASSEERVRRYGYTF
>.|TRBV27|TRBD1|TRBJ1-4
TGTGCCAGCAGTTCCTGGACAGGGGGCATAGAAAAACTGTTTTTT
CASSSWTGGIEKLFF
>.|TRBV19|.|TRBJ1-5
TGTGCCAGTAGTATAGATCGGGGGAAAGGACAGCCCCAGCATTTT
CASSIDRGKGQPQHF
>.|TRBV28|.|TRBJ2-4
TGTGCCAGCAGTTTTTCCGGACAGAAAAACATTCAGTACTTC
CASSFSGQKNIQYF
>.|TRBV12-3/TRBV12-4|.|TRBJ1-3
TGTGCCAGCTCCTTCTATGCTGGAAACACCATATATTTT
CASSFYAGNTIYF
>.|TRBV5-1|.|TRBJ1-3
TGCGCCAGCAGCTCGGATGGGGCGTCTGGAAACACCATATATTTT
CASSSDGASGNTIYF
>.|TRBV4-1|.|TRBJ2-7
TGCGCCAGCAGCCGCGGGACCGCGAGCTCCTACGAGCAGTACTTC
CASSRGTASSYEQYF
>.|TRBV6-5|.|TRBJ2-6
TGTGCCAGCAGACAATCTGGGGCCAACGTCCTGACTTTC
CASRQSGANVLTF
>.|TRBV19|.|TRBJ1-3
TGTGCCAGTAGTATACGAGTTTCCCCTGGAAACACCATATATTTT
CASSIRVSPGNTIYF
>.|TRBV11-2|.|TRBJ1-6
TGTGCCAGCAGCCCCGGGGGAGGCACCTACCTCTTT
CASSPGGGTYLF
>.|TRBV27|.|TRBJ2-2
TGTGCCAGCAGTTTAATTTTCGGAGAAAGGCCCGCCGGGGAGCTGTTTTTT
CASSLIFGERPAGELFF
>few|TRBV4-1|.|TRBJ1-5
TGCGCCAGCAGCCAAGTCGAAGGGGAAGTCAATCAGCCCCAGCATTTT
CASSQVEGEVNQPQHF
>.|TRBV5-1|TRBD2|TRBJ2-3
TGCGCCAGCAGCTTACGCGGGGGGTTGGAGGCGGATACGCAGTATTTT
CASSLRGGLEADTQYF
>.|TRBV3-1/TRBV3-2|.|TRBJ2-1
TGTGCCAGCAGCCGGAAGGGGGAGGGTGCCGAGCAGTTCTTC
CASSRKGEGAEQFF
>.|TRBV7-3|TRBD2|TRBJ2-2
TGTGCCAGCAGCGCATCCGGGACTAGCGGCACCGGGGAGCTGTTTTTT
CASSASGTSGTGELFF
>.|TRBV19|TRBD1|TRBJ2-1
TGTGCCAGTAGTATTACAGGGGAACTCCAGTTCTTC
CASSITGELQFF
>.|TRBV30|.|TRBJ1-6
TGTGCCTGGAACTCCGGGGGGGTTAGGGGTAATTCACCCCTCCACTTT
CAWNSGGVRGNSPLHF
>.|TRBV10-3|TRBD1|TRBJ1-6
TGTGCCATCAGATCCGGGACAGGGGAATCACCCCTCCACTTT
CAIRSGTGESPLHF
>.|TRBV5-1|TRBD1|TRBJ2-1
TGCGCCAGCAGCCAGGGGACAGGGAACTACAATGAGCAGTTCTTC
CASSQGTGNYNEQFF
>.|TRBV9|.|TRBJ1-1
TGTGCCAGCAGCGTAGCAGAAAACACTGAAGCTTTCTTT
CASSVAENTEAFF
>.|TRBV5-4|.|TRBJ2-1
TGTGCCAGCAGCCCGGGAGGTGTGGGGGGCCATGAGCAGTTCTTC
CASSPGGVGGHEQFF
>once|TRBV3-1/TRBV3-2|.|TRBJ2-7
TGTGCCAGCAGCCAAGAACGAAACCCTGCGGGACGGACCTACGAGCAGTACTTC
CASSQERNPAGRTYEQYF
>.|TRBV9|.|TRBJ1-2
TGTGCCAGCAGCGTAGATAGGGGCTCAGCGGGCTACACCTTC
CASSVDRGSAGYTF
>.|TRBV18|.|TRBJ2-5
TGTGCCAGCTCACCTGCGATCAGGCGGGGGACCCAGTACTTC
CASSPAIRRGTQYF
>.|TRBV7-3|TRBD2|TRBJ2-7
TGTGCCAGCAGCCCCCGGACTAGCCTTGAGGACGAGCAGTACTTC
CASSPRTSLEDEQYF
>.|TRBV9|.|TRBJ1-1
TGTGCCAGCAGCGTCACAGTCATGAACACTGAAGCTTTCTTT
CASSVTVMNTEAFF
>.|TRBV19|.|TRBJ2-7
TGTGCCAGTAGTATACTCGCAGGGAGGGAGCAGTACTTC
CASSILAGREQYF
>.|TRBV30|TRBD2|TRBJ2-2
TGTGCCTGGAGACCAGCGGGAGGGCCGGACACCGGGGAGCTGTTTTTT
CAWRPAGGPDTGELFF
>.|TRBV23-1|TRBD1|TRBJ1-4
TGCGCCAGCAGTCAATCTCTAGGGACAGCAACTAATGAAAAACTGTTTTTT
CASSQSLGTATNEKLFF
>.|TRBV19|TRBD1|TRBJ1-3
TGTGCCAGTATGGGACAGGGGAATGGAAACACCATATATTTT
CASMGQGNGNTIYF
>few|TRBV4-1|.|TRBJ1-1
TGCGCCAGCAGCCTGCTGGGACAGAACACTGAAGCTTTCTTT
CASSLLGQNTEAFF
>.|TRBV27|.|TRBJ2-5
TGTGCCAGCAGTTTAAGTAGCGCAGAGACCCAGTACTTC
CASSLSSAETQYF
>once|TRBV7-2|TRBD1|TRBJ1-2
TGTGCCAGCCAACAGGGGGCTTACTATGGCTACACCTTC
CASQQGAYYGYTF
>.|TRBV10-3|TRBD2|TRBJ2-7
TGTGCCATCAGTGAGTCAGGGGCTAGCGGGAGAATAATGTACGAGCAGTACTTC
CAISESGASGRIMYEQYF
>.|TRBV7-3|TRBD1|TRBJ2-7
TGTGCCAGCAGCCAAACAGGGGGAAGCTCCTACGAGCAGTACTTC
CASSQTGGSSYEQYF
>.|TRBV5-1|.|TRBJ1-1
TGCGCCAGCAGCACGGGACAAGCGAACACTGAAGCTTTCTTT
CASSTGQANTEAFF
>.|TRBV3-1/TRBV3-2|TRBD1|TRBJ1-6
TGTGCCAGCAGCCAGCGGACAGGACCTTACGATTCACCCCTCCACTTT
CASSQRTGPYDSPLHF
>.|TRBV6-5|TRBD1|TRBJ1-5
TGTGCCAGCAGGAGGGACAGGGGTATCAATCAGCCCCAGCATTTT
CASRRDRGINQPQHF
>.|TRBV5-6|TRBD2|TRBJ2-1
TGTGCCAGCAGCGCTATCAGCGGGAGGGCGGGTGAGCAGTTCTTC
CASSAISGRAGEQFF
>.|TRBV5-1|.|TRBJ1-1
TGCGCCAGCAGGAAGTCCGACAGAAACACTGAAGCTTTCTTT
CASRKSDRNTEAFF
>.|TRBV5-8|TRBD1|TRBJ2-1
TGTGCCAGCAGCAAGAGGACAGGGATTGTTAGTGAGCAGTTCTTC
CASSKRTGIVSEQFF
>.|TRBV7-2|.|TRBJ1-2
TGTGCCAGCAGCTCGGGAGGAGGGTATGGCTACACCTTC
CASSSGGGYGYTF
>.|TRBV3-1/TRBV3-2|.|TRBJ1-2
TGTGCCAGCAGCCAAGACGGGAACTATGGCTACACCTTC
CASSQDGNYGYTF
>.|TRBV6-6|.|TRBJ1-4
TGTGCCAGCAGCACAGGGAACGAAAAACTGTTTTTT
CASSTGNEKLFF
>.|TRBV29-1|.|TRBJ1-1
TGCAGCGGCCTGGACAACCCGATATGGGACACTGAAGCTTTCTTT
CSGLDNPIWDTEAFF
>few|TRBV5-1|TRBD1|TRBJ1-2
TGCGCCAGCAGCTACCTGACAGGGAACTATGGCTACACCTTC
CASSYLTGNYGYTF